The clone carrying this T cell receptor beta chain came up many times. Antigen: not known. The CDR3 has 12 amino acids. V was pared by 7 bases and J by 6 bases, with 9 bases between. This sample is part of a study of early T cells in non-severe SARS-CoV-2 infection. Study-level results: There was a bias toward anti-spike CD8 responses in VDJdb matching, which missed private and CD4 specificities.

Each single cDNA molecule received a unique molecular identifier. One entry per CDR3 protein results from TCRdb running MiXCR on the 5' RACE reads. The sample yields 56,000 or so distinct CDR3 sequences, roughly a tenth seen once. This chain joins TRBV12-3 or TRBV12-4 and TRBJ2-2; D remains unclear. This clonotype was obtained from an adult who was a healthcare worker with PCR-confirmed SARS-CoV-2 infection or an uninfected control (not recorded which). The material sequenced was whole blood. This chain's CDR3 is CASTDGPGELFF. CDR3 DNA: TGTGCCAGCACCGATGGGCCCGGGGAGCTGTTTTTT.